The 8 T cell receptor beta chains given below trace back to one sample, sequenced in a study of CD8 T cells in Susac syndrome. A quantity of about 0.5 to 1 ug RNA underwent reverse transcription using random hexamers. TCRdb reanalysed the immunoSEQ multiplex PCR reads using MiXCR and keeps one entry per CDR3 protein. The sample includes 200,000 to 300,000 distinct CDR3 sequences, almost 97% of them seen just once. Sequencing was done on a sample of CD4+ T cells from PBMCs. Receptors were obtained from a human donor with Susac syndrome.

The J gene is TRBJ2-1, the V gene TRBV20-1; 9 nucleotides align to TRBD2. The V segment lost 2 bases and the J segment 0 bases; nucleotides outside the gene matches: 2. This CDR3 comprises 15 residues. In germline, CDR1 is DFQATT, CDR2 SNEGSKA (reference sequence). CDR3: CSARLAGSSYNEQFF. CDR3 DNA sequence: TGCAGTGCTAGACTAGCGGGGAGCTCCTACAATGAGCAGTTCTTC.

This chain uses TRBV28 with TRBJ2-3, with TRBD1 as a possible D gene (5 bases). Trimming left V 5 bases short and J 0 bases short, with 9 bases between. The CDR3 sequence is 14 residues long. Germline CDR1 MDHEN, CDR2 SYDVKM. The CDR3 DNA is TGTGCCAGCAGTCGGACATCTAGCACAGATACGCAGTATTTT. Translating gives CASSRTSSTDTQYF.

J is TRBJ2-3 and V is TRBV20-1; 10 bases line up with TRBD2. Per the germline V gene, CDR1 is DFQATT and CDR2 is SNEGSKA (reference sequence). V was clipped by 1 base and J by 2 bases; unmatched bases: 3. The CDR3 is made up of 15 amino acids. DNA of the CDR3: TGCAGTGCTAGAGTAGCGGGAGGCCCCACAGATACGCAGTATTTT. This gives the protein CSARVAGGPTDTQYF.

Only a few counts were recorded for this clonotype. The rearrangement uses TRBV28 and TRBJ2-3; 10 nucleotides line up with TRBD2. There are 14 residues in the CDR3. V lost 5 bases to trimming and J lost 3 bases; unmatched junction nucleotides: 2. Germline assignment: CDR1 MDHEN and CDR2 SYDVKM. The CDR3 sequence: CASSLAGVTDTQYF. The CDR3 DNA sequence: TGTGCCAGCAGTCTAGCGGGAGTAACAGATACGCAGTATTTT.

The V and J genes are TRBV30 and TRBJ1-2; D possibly corresponds to TRBD1 (5 bases). This CDR3 is built from 13 residues. The V gene's germline CDR1 is GTSNPN and CDR2 SVGIG (reference sequence). Trimming took off 0 bases at V and 0 bases at J, with 5 bases between the two ends. The CDR3 nucleotides read TGTGCCTGGAGTGTCAGGGCTAACTATGGCTACACCTTC. This translates into CAWSVRANYGYTF.

This clonotype was seen a handful of times. The genes are TRBV29-1 and TRBJ1-1, with D unclear. This CDR3 spans 13 amino acids. Germline-derived CDR1 and CDR2 are SQVTM and ANQGSEA. Trimming removed 1 base from V and 0 bases from J, with 6 bases in between. The CDR3 loop is CSVEGQVNTEAFF. The DNA for the CDR3 is TGCAGCGTTGAAGGTCAGGTGAACACTGAAGCTTTCTTT.

The chain couples TRBV20-1 to TRBJ2-1, with 7 bases that match TRBD2. The CDR3 consists of 15 residues. Germline CDR1 and CDR2: DFQATT and SNEGSKA (reference sequence). J gave up 4 bases and V 0 bases, and 6 bases lay outside the gene matches. As DNA, the CDR3 is TGCAGTGCTAGAGACATGGGTAGCGGGTACAATGAGCAGTTCTTC. Residues: CSARDMGSGYNEQFF.

CDR3 in DNA: TGTGCCTGGAGTGTCCCGACAGGGGGCTTGACCTACGAGCAGTACTTC. Protein sequence: CAWSVPTGGLTYEQYF. The rearrangement uses TRBV30 and TRBJ2-7, with 10 nucleotides matching TRBD1. This CDR3 has 16 residues. Per germline, CDR1 GTSNPN and CDR2 SVGIG (reference sequence). Losses at the gene ends were 0 bases for V and 2 bases for J; bases not matched to a gene: 7.